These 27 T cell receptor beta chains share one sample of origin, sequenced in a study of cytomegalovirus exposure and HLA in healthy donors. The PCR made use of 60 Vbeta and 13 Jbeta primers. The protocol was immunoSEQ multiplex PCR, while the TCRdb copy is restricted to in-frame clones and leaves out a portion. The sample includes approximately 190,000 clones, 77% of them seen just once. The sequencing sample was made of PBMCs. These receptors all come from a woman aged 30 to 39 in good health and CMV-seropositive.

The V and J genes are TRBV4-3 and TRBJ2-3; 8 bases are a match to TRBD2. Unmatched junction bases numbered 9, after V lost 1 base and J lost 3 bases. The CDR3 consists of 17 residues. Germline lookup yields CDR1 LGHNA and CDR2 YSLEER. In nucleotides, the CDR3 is TGCGCCAGCAGCCAAGCACCACTAGCGGACCGAACAGATACGCAGTATTTT. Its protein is CASSQAPLADRTDTQYF.

The CDR3 region is CASSLQSPGTGNTIYF. The DNA of the CDR3 is TGTGCCAGCAGTCTTCAAAGCCCAGGTACTGGAAACACCATATATTTT. This chain uses TRBV7-9 with TRBJ1-3; D not certain. This CDR3 is 16 amino acids long. Germline lookup yields CDR1 SEHNR and CDR2 FQNEAQ (reference sequence). Trimming cost V 6 bases and J 2 bases, with 17 bases left between them.

CDR3 region: CASSLVEGSGTQYF. CDR3 in DNA: TGCGCCAGCAGCTTGGTGGAGGGCTCGGGGACCCAGTACTTC. The chain is built from TRBV5-1 and TRBJ2-5; a possible D gene is TRBD2 (6 bases). V lost 0 bases to trimming and J lost 7 bases, with 13 bases between them. CDR1 is SGHRS, CDR2 YFSETQ, per germline. The CDR3 is made up of 14 amino acids. The full variable domain, completed using reference TRBV5-1 and TRBJ2-5, is KAGVTQTPRYLIKTRGQQVTLSCSPISGHRSVSWYQQTPGQGLQFLFEYFSETQRNKGNFPGRFSGRQFSNSRSEMNVSTLELGDSALYLCASSLVEGSGTQYFGPGTRLLVL.

The CDR3 spells CASSLELVTYNEQFF. In DNA, the CDR3 is TGCGCCAGCAGCTTGGAACTGGTTACCTACAATGAGCAGTTCTTC. The chain combines TRBV5-1 with TRBJ2-1; D is uncertain. The CDR3 sequence is 15 residues long. Trimming took off 0 bases at V and 2 bases at J, with 9 bases between the two ends. In germline, CDR1 is SGHRS, CDR2 YFSETQ.

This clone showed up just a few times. The CDR3: CASRSYTGELFF. CDR3 bases: TGCGCCAGCCGCTCTTACACCGGGGAGCTGTTTTTT. This chain joins TRBV5-1 and TRBJ2-2; D remains ambiguous. The germline V and J ends were trimmed by 7 bases and 3 bases, with 7 bases remaining between them. There are 12 residues in the CDR3. CDR1 is SGHRS, CDR2 YFSETQ, per germline.

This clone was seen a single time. The chain's CDR3 is CASSNVPREQYF. The CDR3, as DNA: TGTGCCAGCTCGAACGTCCCCCGGGAGCAGTACTTC. V and J are TRBV7-9 and TRBJ2-7; D is ambiguous. Germline CDR1 reads SEHNR; CDR2 reads FQNEAQ (reference sequence). This CDR3 region has 12 residues. Trimming removed 8 bases at V and 7 bases at J, with 15 bases between.

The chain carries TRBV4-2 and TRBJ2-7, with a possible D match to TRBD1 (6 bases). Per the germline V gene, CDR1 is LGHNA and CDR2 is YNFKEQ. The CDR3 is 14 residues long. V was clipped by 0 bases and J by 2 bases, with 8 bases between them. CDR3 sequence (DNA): TGTGCCAGCAGCCAAGATCAGGGGCCCTACGAGCAGTACTTC. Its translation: CASSQDQGPYEQYF.

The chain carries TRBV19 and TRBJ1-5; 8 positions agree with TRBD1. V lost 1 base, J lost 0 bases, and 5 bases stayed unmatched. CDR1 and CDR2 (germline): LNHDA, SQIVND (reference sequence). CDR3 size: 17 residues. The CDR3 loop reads CASSIGGQVYSNQPQHF. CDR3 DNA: TGTGCCAGTAGTATAGGGGGACAGGTATATAGCAATCAGCCCCAGCATTTT.

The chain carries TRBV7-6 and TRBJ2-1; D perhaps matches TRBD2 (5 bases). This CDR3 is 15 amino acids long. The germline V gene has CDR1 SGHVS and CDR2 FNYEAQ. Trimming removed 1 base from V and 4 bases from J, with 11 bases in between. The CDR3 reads CASSLGLAEYNEQFF. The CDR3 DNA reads TGTGCCAGCAGCTTAGGGCTAGCAGAATACAATGAGCAGTTCTTC.

This CDR3 is CASSRNLVGSSYNEQFF. The CDR3 region has the DNA TGTGCCAGCAGCCGCAATCTGGTGGGGAGCTCCTACAATGAGCAGTTCTTC. The V gene is TRBV7-2, the J gene TRBJ2-1; tentatively, D is TRBD2 (5 bases). CDR1 and CDR2 (germline): SGHTA, FQGNSA. The CDR3 runs to 17 residues. The V end was cut by 5 bases, the J end by 0 bases, with 17 bases between. The variable domain in full, with the rest retrieved from reference TRBV7-2 and TRBJ2-1, is GAGVSQSPSNKVTEKGKDVELRCDPISGHTALYWYRQSLGQGLEFLIYFQGNSAPDKSGLPSDRFSAERTGGSVSTLTIQRTQQEDSAVYLCASSRNLVGSSYNEQFFGPGTRLTVL.

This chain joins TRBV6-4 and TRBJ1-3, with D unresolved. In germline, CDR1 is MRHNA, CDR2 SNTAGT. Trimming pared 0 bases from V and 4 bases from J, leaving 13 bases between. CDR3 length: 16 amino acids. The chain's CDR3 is CASSDSARLLGNTIYF. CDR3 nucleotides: TGTGCCAGCAGTGACTCGGCTCGCTTGCTGGGAAACACCATATATTTT.

The chain's CDR3 is CASSWRASGGNEQFF. The CDR3 region has the DNA TGTGCCAGCAGCTGGAGGGCTAGCGGGGGTAATGAGCAGTTCTTC. This rearrangement joins TRBV5-4 to TRBJ2-1; 10 bases fit TRBD2. V dropped 3 bases and J dropped 7; count of bases not matched to a gene: 7. This CDR3 has 15 amino acids. Looked up from germline, CDR1 is SGHNT and CDR2 is YYREEE (reference sequence). The full variable domain, with the rest looked up from reference TRBV5-4 and TRBJ2-1, is ETGVTQSPTHLIKTRGQQVTLRCSSQSGHNTVSWYQQALGQGPQFIFQYYREEENGRGNFPPRFSGLQFPNYSSELNVNALELDDSALYLCASSWRASGGNEQFFGPGTRLTVL.

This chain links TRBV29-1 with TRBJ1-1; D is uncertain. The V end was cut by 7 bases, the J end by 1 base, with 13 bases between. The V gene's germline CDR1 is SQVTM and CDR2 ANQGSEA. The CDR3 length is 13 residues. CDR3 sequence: CSGCAYTNTEAFF. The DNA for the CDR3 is TGCAGCGGGTGCGCGTATACGAACACTGAAGCTTTCTTT. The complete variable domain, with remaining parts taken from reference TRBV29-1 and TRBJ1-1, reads SAVISQKPSRDICQRGTSLTIQCQVDSQVTMMFWYRQQPGQSLTLIATANQGSEATYESGFVIDKFPISRPNLTFSTLTVSNMSPEDSSIYLCSGCAYTNTEAFFGQGTRLTVV.

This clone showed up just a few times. CDR3: CASSFADRGFDYNEQFF. As DNA, the CDR3 is TGCGCCAGCAGCTTTGCGGACAGAGGTTTTGACTACAATGAGCAGTTCTTC. The chain combines TRBV5-1 with TRBJ2-1; the D gene is possibly TRBD1 (6 bases). Trimming pared 2 bases from V and 3 bases from J, leaving 18 bases between. The V gene's germline CDR1 is SGHRS and CDR2 YFSETQ. The CDR3 runs 17 residues.

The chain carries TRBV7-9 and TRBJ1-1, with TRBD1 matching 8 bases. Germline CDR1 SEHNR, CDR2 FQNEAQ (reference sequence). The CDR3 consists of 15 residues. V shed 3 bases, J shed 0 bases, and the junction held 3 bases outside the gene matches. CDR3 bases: TGTGCCAGCAGCTTCAGGGGGCGCCTGAACACTGAAGCTTTCTTT. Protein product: CASSFRGRLNTEAFF. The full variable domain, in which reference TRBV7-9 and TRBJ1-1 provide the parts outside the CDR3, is DTGVSQNPRHKITKRGQNVTFRCDPISEHNRLYWYRQTLGQGPEFLTYFQNEAQLEKSRLLSDRFSAERPKGSFSTLEIQRTEQGDSAMYLCASSFRGRLNTEAFFGQGTRLTVV.

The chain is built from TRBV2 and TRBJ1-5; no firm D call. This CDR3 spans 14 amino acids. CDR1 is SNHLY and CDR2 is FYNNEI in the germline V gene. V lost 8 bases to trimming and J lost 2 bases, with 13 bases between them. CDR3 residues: CASREQTGNQPQHF. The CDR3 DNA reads TGTGCCAGCCGAGAACAGACGGGCAATCAGCCCCAGCATTTT.

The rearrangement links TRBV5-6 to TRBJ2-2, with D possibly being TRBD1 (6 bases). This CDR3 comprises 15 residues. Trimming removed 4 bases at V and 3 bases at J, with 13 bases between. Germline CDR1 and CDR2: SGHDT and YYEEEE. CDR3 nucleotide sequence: TGTGCCAGCAGCAGTCGGGACACCTACACCGGGGAGCTGTTTTTT. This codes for CASSSRDTYTGELFF.

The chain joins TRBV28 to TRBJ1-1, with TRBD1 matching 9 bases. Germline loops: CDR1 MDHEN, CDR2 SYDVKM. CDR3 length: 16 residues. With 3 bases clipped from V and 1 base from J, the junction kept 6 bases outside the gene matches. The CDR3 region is CASSLGTGSPNTEAFF. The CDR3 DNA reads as TGTGCCAGCAGTTTGGGGACAGGGAGTCCGAACACTGAAGCTTTCTTT.

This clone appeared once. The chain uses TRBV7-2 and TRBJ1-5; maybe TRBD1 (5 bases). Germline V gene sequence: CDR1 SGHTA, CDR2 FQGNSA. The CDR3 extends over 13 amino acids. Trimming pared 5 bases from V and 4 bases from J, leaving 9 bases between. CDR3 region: CASSRDSNQPQHF. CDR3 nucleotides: TGTGCCAGCAGCCGCGACAGTAATCAGCCCCAGCATTTT.

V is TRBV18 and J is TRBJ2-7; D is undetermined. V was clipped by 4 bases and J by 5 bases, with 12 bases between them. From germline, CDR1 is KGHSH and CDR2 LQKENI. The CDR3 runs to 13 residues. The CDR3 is CASSLTQTDEQYF. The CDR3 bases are TGTGCCAGCTCACTCACACAGACCGACGAGCAGTACTTC.

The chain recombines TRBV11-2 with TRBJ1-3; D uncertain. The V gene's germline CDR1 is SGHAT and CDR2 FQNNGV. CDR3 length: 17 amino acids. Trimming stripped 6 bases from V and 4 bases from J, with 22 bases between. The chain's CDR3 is CASSYGLSGHRGNTIYF. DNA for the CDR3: TGTGCCAGCAGTTACGGCCTGAGCGGGCATAGGGGAAACACCATATATTTT.

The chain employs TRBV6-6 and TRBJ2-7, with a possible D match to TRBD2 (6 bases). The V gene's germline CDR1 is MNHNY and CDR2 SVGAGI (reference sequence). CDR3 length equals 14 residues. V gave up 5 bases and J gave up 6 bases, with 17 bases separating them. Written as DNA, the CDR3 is TGTGCCAGCAGTCGCGGGGCAGTGGGAGGCGAGCAGTACTTC. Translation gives CASSRGAVGGEQYF.

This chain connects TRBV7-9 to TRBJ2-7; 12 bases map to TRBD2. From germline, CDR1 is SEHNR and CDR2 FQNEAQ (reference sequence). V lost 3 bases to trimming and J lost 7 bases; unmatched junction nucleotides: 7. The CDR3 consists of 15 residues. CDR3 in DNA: TGTGCCAGCAGCTTCCGGACTAGCGGGGTAGGGGAGCAGTACTTC. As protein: CASSFRTSGVGEQYF.

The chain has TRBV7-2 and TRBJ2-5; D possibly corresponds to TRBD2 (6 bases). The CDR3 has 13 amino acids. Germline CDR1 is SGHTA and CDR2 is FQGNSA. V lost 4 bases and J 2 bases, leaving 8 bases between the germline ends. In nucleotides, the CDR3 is TGTGCCAGCAGCTATGGGGGGCAAGAGACCCAGTACTTC. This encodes CASSYGGQETQYF.

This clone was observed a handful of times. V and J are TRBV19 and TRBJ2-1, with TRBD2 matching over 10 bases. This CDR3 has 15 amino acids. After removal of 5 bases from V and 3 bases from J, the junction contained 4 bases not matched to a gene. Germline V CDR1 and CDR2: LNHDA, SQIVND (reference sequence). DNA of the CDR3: TGTGCCAGTAGTGCCTCTAGCGGGGGCTACAATGAGCAGTTCTTC. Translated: CASSASSGGYNEQFF.

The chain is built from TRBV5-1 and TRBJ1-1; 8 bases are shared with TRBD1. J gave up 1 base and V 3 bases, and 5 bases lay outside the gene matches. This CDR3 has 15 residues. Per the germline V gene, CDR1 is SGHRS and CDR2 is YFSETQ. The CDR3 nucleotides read TGCGCCAGCAGCTCCCAGACAGGGGAGAACACTGAAGCTTTCTTT. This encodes CASSSQTGENTEAFF.

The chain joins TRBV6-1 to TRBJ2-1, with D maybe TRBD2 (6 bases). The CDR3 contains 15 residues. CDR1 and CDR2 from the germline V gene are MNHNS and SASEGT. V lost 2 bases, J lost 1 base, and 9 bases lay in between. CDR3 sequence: CASSEFGGSYNEQFF. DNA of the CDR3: TGTGCCAGCAGTGAATTCGGGGGATCCTACAATGAGCAGTTCTTC.